Below, one T cell receptor beta chain is given with its context. From germline, CDR1 is SQVTM and CDR2 ANQGSEA. CDR3 size: 13 residues. V lost 6 bases and J 3 bases, leaving 14 bases between the germline ends. Random hexamers were used to reverse transcribe the RNA input (roughly 0.5 to 1 ug). Multiplex PCR with immunoSEQ amplified the TCR beta CDR3 across 54 Vbeta and 13 Jbeta. TCRdb redid the calling of the immunoSEQ multiplex PCR reads with MiXCR, one entry per CDR3 protein. Of 100,000 to 150,000 distinct CDR3 sequences in the sample, 90% to 95% were seen once. The data are from a study of CD8 T cells in Susac syndrome. Healthy donors constituted the controls, which were matched for age and sex.

The sequencing sample was made of CD4+ T cells from PBMCs. The chain uses TRBV29-1 and TRBJ1-2, with D perhaps TRBD1 (5 bases). The receptor's source is a human donor in good health. This chain's CDR3 is CSVRGGGDYGYTF. The CDR3 region has the DNA TGCAGCGTCCGCGGGGGAGGCGACTATGGCTACACCTTC.